A single T cell receptor (beta chain) is shown here with its context. The repertoire was sequenced with immunoSEQ multiplex PCR; TCRdb's copy has only in-frame clones and lacks some. The sample yields approximately 260,000 clones, 70% to 90% seen once. CDR1 and CDR2 from the germline V gene are LNHDA and SQIVND (reference sequence). The CDR3 has 12 amino acids. Trimming took off 10 bases at V and 7 bases at J, with 13 bases between the two ends. This entry is derived from a study of blood T cell repertoires in COVID-19. The chain joins TRBV19 to TRBJ2-2; TRBD2 is a possible D gene (6 bases). This TCR came from a woman between 45 and 60 years old who had been exposed to COVID-19. Sequencing was done on a sample of PBMCs or T cells enriched from blood (not recorded which). The CDR3 sequence is CATEEGHGELFF. Here the CDR3 DNA reads TGTGCCACCGAGGAGGGGCACGGGGAGCTGTTTTTT.